This entry describes one T cell receptor beta chain. The data were obtained in a study of control samples from healthy donors and cancer patients. Profiled with immunoSEQ multiplex PCR; TCRdb holds only in-frame clones, not every one. The sample shows around 30,000 clones, approximately 93% of them seen only once. The V gene lost 6 bases and the J gene lost 12 bases, with 8 bases spanning the gap. CDR1 and CDR2 (germline): SQVTM, ANQGSEA. The CDR3 length is 8 residues. The origin of this receptor is a man in his forties with colorectal cancer. The sequencing sample was made of PBMCs. V and J are TRBV29-1 and TRBJ1-1; D is perhaps TRBD1 (5 bases). This CDR3 is CSVGESFF. DNA for the CDR3: TGCAGCGTGGGGGAATCTTTCTTT. Full variable domain (outside the CDR3, taken from reference TRBV29-1 and TRBJ1-1): SAVISQKPSRDICQRGTSLTIQCQVDSQVTMMFWYRQQPGQSLTLIATANQGSEATYESGFVIDKFPISRPNLTFSTLTVSNMSPEDSSIYLCSVGESFFGQGTRLTVV.